Following are 17 T cell receptor beta chains from one sample sequenced in a study of blood T cell dynamics during melanoma immunotherapy. This table comes from immunoSEQ multiplex PCR, and its TCRdb copy is limited to in-frame clones, with some not included. The sample lists under 6,500 clones; around nine tenths were seen once. The time point: pre-treatment baseline. Source: blood, taken from a patient treated with checkpoint blockade. Every receptor here comes from a human donor with melanoma.

This chain links TRBV4-2 with TRBJ2-6; no definite D call. V was cut by 0 bases and J by 1 base, with 16 bases left in between. The CDR3 is 19 amino acids. Germline CDR1 LGHNA, CDR2 YNFKEQ. CDR3 amino acids: CASSQDRNSAQSGANVLTF. The CDR3 DNA is TGTGCCAGCAGCCAAGATCGTAATAGTGCCCAGTCTGGGGCCAACGTCCTGACTTTC.

CDR3 DNA: TGTGCCACCAGCAGAGATCCGGGACAGAACACTGAAGCTTTCTTT. As protein: CATSRDPGQNTEAFF. This chain uses TRBV15 with TRBJ1-1; D is possibly TRBD1 (6 bases). CDR1 and CDR2 from the germline V gene are LNHNV and YYDKDF (reference sequence). Trimming removed 0 bases from V and 1 base from J, with 9 bases in between. This CDR3 spans 15 amino acids. The variable domain in full, with the rest retrieved from reference TRBV15 and TRBJ1-1, is DAMVIQNPRYQVTQFGKPVTLSCSQTLNHNVMYWYQQKSSQAPKLLFHYYDKDFNNEADTPDNFQSRRPNTSFCFLDIRSPGLGDTAMYLCATSRDPGQNTEAFFGQGTRLTVV.

Here the CDR3 DNA reads TGTGCCTGGAAGGCTAGCCTCTACAATGAGCAGTTCTTC. As protein: CAWKASLYNEQFF. The genes are TRBV30 and TRBJ2-1; D is perhaps TRBD2 (5 bases). The ends were cut back, 4 bases at V and 3 bases at J, with 10 bases in the middle. There are 13 residues in the CDR3. The germline gives CDR1 GTSNPN, CDR2 SVGIG (reference sequence).

The CDR3 sequence: CASRGGLARYEQYF. DNA of the CDR3: TGCGCCAGCCGGGGGGGACTAGCGAGGTACGAGCAGTACTTC. The J gene is TRBJ2-7, the V gene TRBV5-1; TRBD2 matches 10 bases. From germline, CDR1 is SGHRS and CDR2 YFSETQ. The CDR3 has 14 residues. The trim removed 7 bases at V and 4 bases at J, leaving 8 bases unmatched.

This clone was picked up one time. This CDR3 is CASRLQWRTYEQYF. As DNA, the CDR3 is TGTGCCAGCAGGCTACAGTGGAGGACCTACGAGCAGTACTTC. The V gene is TRBV5-6, the J gene TRBJ2-7; a weak D match, TRBD2 (5 bases). The CDR3 runs to 14 residues. CDR1 and CDR2 (germline): SGHDT, YYEEEE. V was clipped by 5 bases and J by 2 bases, with 14 bases between them.

This clone was observed once. The chain links TRBV15 to TRBJ2-5; D uncertain. The germline gives CDR1 LNHNV, CDR2 YYDKDF (reference sequence). This CDR3 is built from 15 residues. Trimming shortened V by 4 bases and J by 2 bases, and 14 bases separated the two germline ends. The CDR3 loop reads CATSNGDPRQETQYF. Here the CDR3 DNA reads TGTGCCACCAGCAACGGCGACCCAAGACAAGAGACCCAGTACTTC.

This clone was observed once. This chain links TRBV6-5 with TRBJ2-3, with no clear D. V shed 6 bases and J shed 1 base, with 5 bases lying between them. The CDR3 consists of 12 residues. CDR1 is MNHEY, CDR2 SVGAGI, per germline. This CDR3 reads CASSKGTDTQYF. CDR3 DNA: TGTGCCAGCAGCAAAGGCACAGATACGCAGTATTTT.

The chain combines TRBV14 with TRBJ1-1; D is unclear. V lost 1 base to trimming and J lost 1 base, with 7 bases between them. The CDR3 covers 14 residues. Germline V CDR1 and CDR2: SGHDN, FVKESK. CDR3 DNA sequence: TGTGCCAGCAGCCAAGTTTCTACGAACACTGAAGCTTTCTTT. It is translated as CASSQVSTNTEAFF.

This sequence joins TRBV6-5 and TRBJ1-1; the D is unclear. The CDR3 runs to 15 residues. Trimming stripped 5 bases from V and 5 bases from J, with 18 bases between. Germline CDR1 and CDR2: MNHEY and SVGAGI. The CDR3 sequence: CASSNGGSEDTEAFF. As DNA, the CDR3 is TGTGCCAGCAGTAACGGCGGCAGTGAGGATACTGAAGCTTTCTTT.

The chain has TRBV5-1 and TRBJ2-5; 7 bases match TRBD1. CDR3 length equals 14 residues. The germline gives CDR1 SGHRS, CDR2 YFSETQ. The ends lost 3 bases at V and 5 bases at J; junction bases unmatched: 7. The CDR3, as DNA: TGCGCCAGCAGCTCCGCAACAGGGGTCGAGACCCAGTACTTC. Its protein is CASSSATGVETQYF.

DNA of the CDR3: TGCGCCAGCAGCTTCGGCTCCTACAATGAGCAGTTCTTC. It codes for CASSFGSYNEQFF. The rearrangement links TRBV5-1 to TRBJ2-1; D is uncertain. Trimming removed 2 bases from V and 0 bases from J, with 3 bases in between. Germline values: CDR1 SGHRS, CDR2 YFSETQ. There are 13 residues in the CDR3.

The V and J genes are TRBV7-8 and TRBJ1-6, with D possibly matching TRBD1 (5 bases). This CDR3 has 15 residues. The germline gives CDR1 SGHVS, CDR2 FQNEAQ. V was clipped by 0 bases and J by 7 bases, with 10 bases between them. CDR3 sequence (DNA): TGTGCCAGCAGCTTAGCGGGGGGTCGGAATTCACCCCTCCACTTT. It specifies CASSLAGGRNSPLHF.

The chain recombines TRBV11-2 with TRBJ1-1; D gene unclear. Germline V gives CDR1 SGHAT, CDR2 FQNNGV. Trimming stripped 3 bases from V and 2 bases from J, with 4 bases between. This CDR3 spans 12 amino acids. In DNA, the CDR3 is TGTGCCAGCAGCTTTCTTAACACTGAAGCTTTCTTT. Protein product: CASSFLNTEAFF.

The chain employs TRBV29-1 and TRBJ1-2; no reliable D call. This CDR3 is 13 amino acids long. Germline-derived CDR1 and CDR2 are SQVTM and ANQGSEA. Deletions cut 5 bases from V and 2 bases from J, with 12 bases between. The CDR3 DNA reads as TGCAGCGTTCAGTGGACGGGGAACTATGGCTACACCTTC. Its protein is CSVQWTGNYGYTF.

The CDR3 sequence: CASSFPGQGLGSRDTQYF. CDR3 DNA sequence: TGTGCCAGCAGCTTCCCGGGACAGGGGCTCGGGAGTAGGGATACGCAGTATTTT. The genes are TRBV7-2 and TRBJ2-3; 10 nucleotides agree with TRBD1. Unmatched junction bases numbered 15, after V lost 3 bases and J lost 6 bases. Germline CDR1 and CDR2: SGHTA and FQGNSA. The CDR3 runs to 18 residues.

J is TRBJ2-7 and V is TRBV4-2, with 7 bases lining up with TRBD2. V trimming: 4 bases; J trimming: 0 bases; junction bases outside the gene matches: 9. Germline V gene lookup returns CDR1 LGHNA and CDR2 YNFKEQ. The CDR3 has 16 residues. Here the CDR3 reads CASSPGMGGSSYEQYF. CDR3 nucleotide sequence: TGTGCCAGCAGCCCAGGGATGGGCGGGAGCTCCTACGAGCAGTACTTC.

V and J are TRBV4-1 and TRBJ2-5; D may correspond to TRBD1 or TRBD2 (5 bases each). V lost 4 bases and J lost 3, with 15 bases in between. The V gene's germline CDR1 is MGHRA and CDR2 YSYEKL. This CDR3 region has 15 residues. The CDR3, as DNA: TGCGCCAGCAGCCTTACCGGGACGGGGAAAGAGACCCAGTACTTC. Its translation: CASSLTGTGKETQYF.